The 21 T cell receptor beta chains below come from one sample, sequenced in a study of T cells in tuberculosis. Assay used: immunoSEQ multiplex PCR; TCRdb lists only in-frame clones, some missing. Of approximately 30,000 clones listed, approximately 91% are singletons. What was sequenced was PBMCs. The receptor set was obtained from a donor aged 5 to 30 with latent tuberculosis or without tuberculosis infection.

The chain employs TRBV27 and TRBJ2-1; TRBD2 matches at 7 bases. This CDR3 contains 14 residues. CDR1 is MNHEY, CDR2 SMNVEV, per germline (reference sequence). V lost 8 bases to trimming and J lost 7 bases; unmatched junction nucleotides: 11. The CDR3 region has the DNA TGTGCCAGCGGAGGGAGGGTCGAGGGGAATGAGCAGTTCTTC. This gives the protein CASGGRVEGNEQFF.

V usage is TRBV20-1 and J usage is TRBJ2-1, with 8 bases matching TRBD1. Germline trimming cut 3 bases from V and 12 bases from J; bases unmatched to any gene: 4. In germline, CDR1 is DFQATT, CDR2 SNEGSKA (reference sequence). The CDR3 length is 11 residues. CDR3 in DNA: TGCAGTGCTAGTATCCAGGGGGCGCAGTTCTTC. It encodes CSASIQGAQFF.

The chain has TRBV6-6 and TRBJ1-3, with TRBD1 identical over 7 bases. Germline trimming cut 2 bases from V and 4 bases from J; bases unmatched to any gene: 2. The CDR3 consists of 14 residues. Germline CDR1 reads MNHNY; CDR2 reads SVGAGI (reference sequence). CDR3 loop: CASSYTGEGNTIYF. Written as DNA, the CDR3 is TGTGCCAGCAGTTACACAGGGGAGGGAAACACCATATATTTT.

The chain links TRBV19 to TRBJ1-5; 9 nucleotides match TRBD1. From germline, CDR1 is LNHDA and CDR2 SQIVND (reference sequence). The CDR3 covers 16 residues. V shed 4 bases and J 7 bases; nucleotides not matched to a gene: 11. CDR3 loop: CASSTPGQGLRQPQHF. The CDR3, as DNA: TGTGCCAGTAGTACTCCGGGACAGGGCCTCCGACAGCCCCAGCATTTT. Supplemented by reference TRBV19 and TRBJ1-5, the full variable domain reads DGGITQSPKYLFRKEGQNVTLSCEQNLNHDAMYWYRQDPGQGLRLIYYSQIVNDFQKGDIAEGYSVSREKKESFPLTVTSAQKNPTAFYLCASSTPGQGLRQPQHFGDGTRLSIL.

The chain employs TRBV4-3 and TRBJ1-2; tentatively, D is TRBD1 (5 bases). This CDR3 has 16 amino acids. Germline assignment: CDR1 LGHNA and CDR2 YSLEER. Trimming shortened V by 1 base and J by 2 bases, and 14 bases separated the two germline ends. The CDR3 coding sequence is TGCGCCAGCAGCCAAGGTCTTGGCAGGGTGAACTATGGCTACACCTTC. It codes for CASSQGLGRVNYGYTF.

The chain combines TRBV10-2 with TRBJ1-6, with D possibly matching TRBD1 (5 bases). CDR1 is WSHSY and CDR2 is SAAADI in the germline V gene. Trimming left V 3 bases short and J 6 bases short, with 15 bases between. The CDR3 has 16 amino acids. The chain's CDR3 is CASSDRLGQFNSPLHF. CDR3 DNA sequence: TGCGCCAGCAGTGATAGGTTGGGGCAGTTTAATTCACCCCTCCACTTT.

J is TRBJ2-7 and V is TRBV29-1; possibly TRBD1 for D (5 bases). CDR1 is SQVTM, CDR2 ANQGSEA, per germline. V lost 4 bases to trimming and J lost 1 base, with 11 bases between them. This CDR3 comprises 13 residues. The CDR3 region is CSVGTGNSYEQYF. Written as DNA, the CDR3 is TGCAGCGTTGGAACAGGCAATTCCTACGAGCAGTACTTC.

V gene TRBV19 combines with J gene TRBJ1-1; 11 bases line up with TRBD1. Germline loops: CDR1 LNHDA, CDR2 SQIVND (reference sequence). The CDR3 covers 14 residues. The V segment lost 4 bases and the J segment 5 bases; nucleotides outside the gene matches: 3. CDR3 sequence reads: CASSTDRGLTEAFF. The CDR3 DNA follows: TGTGCCAGTAGTACGGACAGGGGGCTTACTGAAGCTTTCTTT.

For the CDR3, the DNA is TGCGCCAGCAGCCCTCCCTTGACAGGGGGCACCGGGGAGCTGTTTTTT. It translates to CASSPPLTGGTGELFF. The rearrangement links TRBV5-1 to TRBJ2-2; 9 bases match TRBD1. Germline CDR1 SGHRS, CDR2 YFSETQ. The CDR3 length is 16 residues. The junction had 8 bases not matched to a gene; V was cut back by 4 bases and J by 4 bases.

The chain carries TRBV7-3 and TRBJ2-1; the match to TRBD2 covers 7 bases. Germline V gives CDR1 SGHTA, CDR2 FQGTGA. V lost 4 bases, J lost 7 bases, and 10 bases stayed unmatched. The CDR3 is made up of 15 amino acids. The CDR3 sequence: CASSSRVAGVNEQFF. The DNA of the CDR3 is TGTGCCAGCAGCTCCCGGGTAGCGGGTGTAAATGAGCAGTTCTTC.

The chain links TRBV7-2 to TRBJ2-5; TRBD1 matches at 10 bases. The germline CDR1 and CDR2 sequences are SGHTA and FQGNSA. The CDR3 spans 14 residues. The V and J ends lost 6 bases and 1 base, in that order; junction bases with no gene match: 2. The CDR3 DNA follows: TGTGCCAGCAGTCGACAGGGGGCCCAAGAGACCCAGTACTTC. Translation gives CASSRQGAQETQYF.

J is TRBJ2-1 and V is TRBV27, with 10 bases identical to TRBD2. CDR3 length: 14 amino acids. Germline V gene data show CDR1 as MNHEY and CDR2 as SMNVEV (reference sequence). The J segment lost 4 bases and the V segment lost 3 bases, leaving 0 bases of the junction unmatched. This chain's CDR3 is CASSLTSGYNEQFF. The CDR3 DNA follows: TGTGCCAGCAGTTTGACTAGCGGGTACAATGAGCAGTTCTTC.

The chain is built from TRBV4-1 and TRBJ2-1, with D perhaps matching TRBD1 (5 bases). The V end lost 4 bases, the J end lost 7 bases, and 20 bases lay between the germline ends. The germline CDR1 and CDR2 sequences are MGHRA and YSYEKL. This CDR3 has 16 residues. In DNA, the CDR3 is TGCGCCAGCAGCCTTCTTGGGGCCAGTGGGGCAAATGAGCAGTTCTTC. Its translation is CASSLLGASGANEQFF.

The rearrangement links TRBV7-9 to TRBJ1-2, with TRBD1 identical over 7 bases. This CDR3 contains 19 residues. The V and J ends lost 5 bases and 2 bases, in that order; junction bases with no gene match: 20. Germline CDR1 and CDR2: SEHNR and FQNEAQ (reference sequence). The CDR3 region has the DNA TGTGCCAGCAGCCAAACAAGGGGACAGTCCCCTAAAAACAACTATGGCTACACCTTC. This sequence encodes CASSQTRGQSPKNNYGYTF. Variable domain in full (rest from reference TRBV7-9 and TRBJ1-2): DTGVSQNPRHKITKRGQNVTFRCDPISEHNRLYWYRQTLGQGPEFLTYFQNEAQLEKSRLLSDRFSAERPKGSFSTLEIQRTEQGDSAMYLCASSQTRGQSPKNNYGYTFGSGTRLTVV.

The chain combines TRBV5-1 with TRBJ1-2, with a possible D match to TRBD1 (6 bases). The CDR3 contains 17 residues. With 7 bases removed from V and 4 bases from J, the gap between germline ends came to 26 bases. CDR1 is SGHRS, CDR2 YFSETQ, per germline. CDR3 sequence reads: CASSIQGDTIFSYGYTF. CDR3 nucleotides: TGCGCCAGCTCCATACAAGGGGACACAATCTTCTCCTATGGCTACACCTTC.

This chain joins TRBV9 and TRBJ2-2; weak D call: TRBD1 (5 bases). The CDR3 is made up of 14 amino acids. In germline, CDR1 is SGDLS, CDR2 YYNGEE. V lost 4 bases and J lost 2, with 9 bases in between. As DNA, the CDR3 is TGTGCCAGCAGCCGACAGTCTAACACCGGGGAGCTGTTTTTT. It encodes CASSRQSNTGELFF.

The table lists this clone with a few counts. The V call is TRBV7-6, the J call TRBJ1-1; 10 nucleotides line up with TRBD1. V gave up 5 bases and J gave up 4 bases; unmatched junction bases: 10. The CDR3 spans 16 residues. Germline V gives CDR1 SGHVS, CDR2 FNYEAQ. The CDR3 region is CASSTRADRGVTEAFF. The CDR3 nucleotides are TGTGCCAGCAGCACGAGGGCGGACAGGGGGGTCACTGAAGCTTTCTTT.

This clone is a singleton in its sample. The genes are TRBV11-2 and TRBJ1-2; D is unclear. The germline gives CDR1 SGHAT, CDR2 FQNNGV. V was pared by 4 bases and J by 6 bases, with 9 bases between. There are 12 residues in the CDR3. For the CDR3, the DNA is TGTGCCAGCAGCTGGAGGGCTAATGGCTACACCTTC. This gives the protein CASSWRANGYTF. Supplemented by reference TRBV11-2 and TRBJ1-2, the full variable domain reads EAGVAQSPRYKIIEKRQSVAFWCNPISGHATLYWYQQILGQGPKLLIQFQNNGVVDDSQLPKDRFSAERLKGVDSTLKIQPAKLEDSAVYLCASSWRANGYTFGSGTRLTVV.

The chain recombines TRBV5-1 with TRBJ2-1; the match to TRBD1 covers 7 bases. The germline V gene encodes CDR1 SGHRS and CDR2 YFSETQ. V lost 5 bases and J lost 1; bases outside the gene matches: 9. The CDR3 has 16 residues. The CDR3 protein is CASRGQGVGSYNEQFF. The CDR3, as DNA: TGCGCCAGCAGAGGGCAGGGGGTAGGATCCTACAATGAGCAGTTCTTC.

The chain is built from TRBV6-6 and TRBJ1-2; D gene uncertain. Germline V gene lookup returns CDR1 MNHNY and CDR2 SVGAGI (reference sequence). The CDR3 has 14 residues. The CDR3 loop reads CACGGVQSNYGYTF. The DNA for the CDR3 is TGTGCTTGCGGCGGGGTGCAGTCTAACTATGGCTACACCTTC.

This rearrangement joins TRBV9 to TRBJ2-3; no clear D. Trimming removed 4 bases from V and 3 bases from J, with 6 bases in between. Germline V gene data show CDR1 as SGDLS and CDR2 as YYNGEE. This CDR3 comprises 12 residues. Written as DNA, the CDR3 is TGTGCCAGCAGCCCCCGGACAGATACGCAGTATTTT. Translated: CASSPRTDTQYF.